These 11 T cell receptor beta chains were all obtained from the same sample, sequenced in a study of PD-1 blockade in mismatch repair-deficient tumors. Only in-frame clones appear in the TCRdb table, and some are missing; sequencing was by immunoSEQ multiplex PCR. The sample records 15,000 or so clones, over 75% being singletons. Specimen: PBMCs, collected less than 25 weeks after starting pembrolizumab. The source is an adult with mismatch repair-deficient cancer.

This clone was detected a few times. The CDR3 region is CASSSPGQGLYEQYF. As DNA, the CDR3 is TGCGCCAGCAGCTCCCCGGGACAGGGTCTTTACGAGCAGTACTTC. The genes are TRBV5-1 and TRBJ2-7; 9 nucleotides match TRBD1. Germline-derived CDR1 and CDR2 are SGHRS and YFSETQ. V lost 3 bases to trimming and J lost 4 bases; unmatched junction nucleotides: 8. CDR3 size: 15 residues.

This chain uses TRBV5-5 with TRBJ2-1; 11 nucleotides line up with TRBD2. V was clipped by 4 bases and J by 2 bases; unmatched bases: 2. Germline lookup yields CDR1 SGHKS and CDR2 YYEKEE (reference sequence). CDR3 length equals 15 residues. This chain's CDR3 is CASSKGLAAYNEQFF. As DNA, the CDR3 is TGTGCCAGCAGCAAGGGACTAGCGGCCTACAATGAGCAGTTCTTC.

This rearrangement joins TRBV6-5 to TRBJ1-2; possibly TRBD1 for D (6 bases). This CDR3 has 15 amino acids. The V gene lost 0 bases and the J gene lost 4 bases, with 12 bases spanning the gap. Germline V gene data show CDR1 as MNHEY and CDR2 as SVGAGI. The CDR3 bases are TGTGCCAGCAGTTACTCAAGGGGGTCACGCTATGGCTACACCTTC. Translating gives CASSYSRGSRYGYTF.

The chain recombines TRBV5-1 with TRBJ1-2, with 9 bases identical to TRBD1. CDR3 length: 16 amino acids. J gave up 4 bases and V 5 bases, and 12 bases lay outside the gene matches. Germline CDR1 reads SGHRS; CDR2 reads YFSETQ. CDR3: CASRKGQGFTSYGYTF. CDR3 nucleotides: TGCGCCAGCAGAAAGGGACAGGGATTCACAAGCTATGGCTACACCTTC.

The chain uses TRBV6-5 and TRBJ1-1, with 8 bases identical to TRBD1. CDR3 length: 13 amino acids. Looked up from germline, CDR1 is MNHEY and CDR2 is SVGAGI. Unmatched junction bases numbered 7, after V lost 6 bases and J lost 7 bases. CDR3 coding DNA: TGTGCCAGCAGGAGGTCAGGGGGCGTTGAAGCTTTCTTT. This gives the protein CASRRSGGVEAFF.

The chain has TRBV6-5 and TRBJ2-5, with D maybe TRBD1 (7 bases). This CDR3 comprises 15 residues. Per germline, CDR1 MNHEY and CDR2 SVGAGI. Trimming took off 6 bases at V and 3 bases at J, with 17 bases between the two ends. The CDR3 sequence is CASSQSTGEEETQYF. For the CDR3, the DNA is TGTGCCAGCAGCCAAAGCACAGGGGAGGAAGAGACCCAGTACTTC.

V and J are TRBV21-1 and TRBJ1-5. TRBV21-1 has pseudogene status. The length of the CDR3 is 14 residues. The CDR3 nucleotides read TGTGCCAGCAGCCGGAGAGCTAGCAATCAGCCCCAGCATTTT. Encoded protein: CASSRRASNQPQHF.

The V and J genes are TRBV5-1 and TRBJ2-7; 11 nucleotides match TRBD1. Per germline, CDR1 SGHRS and CDR2 YFSETQ. The V and J ends lost 4 bases and 7 bases, in that order; junction bases with no gene match: 7. This CDR3 is 14 amino acids long. The CDR3 loop is CASSIGQGAGEQYF. CDR3 DNA sequence: TGCGCCAGCAGCATAGGACAGGGGGCTGGGGAGCAGTACTTC.

The chain couples TRBV5-1 to TRBJ2-7; D gene uncertain. The germline V gene encodes CDR1 SGHRS and CDR2 YFSETQ. V lost 0 bases, J lost 3 bases, and 13 bases lay in between. CDR3 size: 15 residues. The CDR3 nucleotides read TGCGCCAGCAGCTTGGAAGGCGGTCCCTTCTACGAGCAGTACTTC. This translates into CASSLEGGPFYEQYF.

The chain couples TRBV5-6 to TRBJ2-7; D gene uncertain. The CDR3 is 14 residues long. Germline V gene sequence: CDR1 SGHDT, CDR2 YYEEEE. Trimming removed 3 bases from V and 9 bases from J, with 19 bases in between. CDR3 coding DNA: TGTGCCAGCAGCTCTGGTCTGGCTTATAGAGGGCAGTACTTC. Protein product: CASSSGLAYRGQYF.

This clone is a singleton in its sample. The chain carries TRBV19 and TRBJ1-1, with 7 bases aligning to TRBD1. Germline values: CDR1 LNHDA, CDR2 SQIVND (reference sequence). After removal of 7 bases from V and 1 base from J, the junction contained 6 bases not matched to a gene. This CDR3 spans 14 amino acids. CDR3 sequence: CASKDRERNTEAFF. CDR3 DNA sequence: TGTGCCAGTAAAGACAGGGAACGGAACACTGAAGCTTTCTTT.